This T cell receptor beta chain was observed in a study of cytomegalovirus exposure and HLA in healthy donors. Use of 60 Vbeta and 13 Jbeta primers characterized the PCR. Method: immunoSEQ multiplex PCR; TCRdb's copy keeps in-frame clones and lacks some. The table lists about 140,000 clones, 76% of them singletons, with 1.5% to 2% in the top ten. There are 16 residues in the CDR3. CDR1 SGHRS and CDR2 YFSETQ come from the germline V gene. Losses at the gene ends were 3 bases for V and 1 base for J; bases not matched to a gene: 4. Sequencing was carried out using PBMCs. The V call is TRBV5-1, the J call TRBJ2-3; 11 bases fit TRBD2. The clonotype was recovered from a man aged 40-49 years in good health and CMV-seronegative. The CDR3 loop reads CASSYGTSGGTDTQYF. CDR3 DNA: TGCGCCAGCAGCTACGGGACTAGCGGCGGCACAGATACGCAGTATTTT.